The clone carrying this TCR beta chain came up a few times. As yet, its antigen is unknown. The sample originates from a study of identical twins. The V end lost 2 bases, the J end lost 7 bases, and 9 bases lay between the germline ends. The CDR3 runs 13 residues. Study-wide results and limits: Cord blood beta clonotypes present at high abundance carried fewer insertions; no such pattern appeared in memory repertoires.

TCRdb re-derived calls from the 5' RACE reads in MiXCR, one entry per CDR3 protein. The sample has over 500,000 distinct CDR3 sequences, approximately 22% seen once. Another study also made use of these data, one on T cells expressing NK-cell markers. As that study records: TCR beta repertoires came from sorted CD3+CD56+NKG2C+, CD3+CD56+NKG2C- and CD3+CD56-NKG2C+ T cells. Seven of the eight sequenced donors were classified as HCMV-seropositive, and one was classified as seronegative. Six donors carried dominant NKG2C+ clonotypes that made up about 1.0-8% of their CD8+ T cells.

Sequences were obtained from CD4+ T cells sorted from blood. J is TRBJ1-5 and V is TRBV12-3 or TRBV12-4; D uncertain. This clonotype was obtained from a woman under 30 in good health. Here the CDR3 DNA reads TGTGCCAGCAGTTTATCCCGGTACCAGCCCCAGCATTTT. It specifies CASSLSRYQPQHF.